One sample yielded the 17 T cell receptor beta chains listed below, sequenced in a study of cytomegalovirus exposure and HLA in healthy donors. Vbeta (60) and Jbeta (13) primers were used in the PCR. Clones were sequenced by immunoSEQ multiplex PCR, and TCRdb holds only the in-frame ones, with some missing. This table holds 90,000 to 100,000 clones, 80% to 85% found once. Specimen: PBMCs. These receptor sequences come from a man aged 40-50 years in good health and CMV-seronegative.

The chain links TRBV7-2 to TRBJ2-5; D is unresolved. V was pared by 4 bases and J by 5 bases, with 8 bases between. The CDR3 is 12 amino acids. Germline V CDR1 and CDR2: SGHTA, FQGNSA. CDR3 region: CASSSPPETQYF. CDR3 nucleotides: TGTGCCAGCAGCTCCCCCCCGGAGACCCAGTACTTC. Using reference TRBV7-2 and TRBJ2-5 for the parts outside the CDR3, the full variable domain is GAGVSQSPSNKVTEKGKDVELRCDPISGHTALYWYRQSLGQGLEFLIYFQGNSAPDKSGLPSDRFSAERTGGSVSTLTIQRTQQEDSAVYLCASSSPPETQYFGPGTRLLVL.

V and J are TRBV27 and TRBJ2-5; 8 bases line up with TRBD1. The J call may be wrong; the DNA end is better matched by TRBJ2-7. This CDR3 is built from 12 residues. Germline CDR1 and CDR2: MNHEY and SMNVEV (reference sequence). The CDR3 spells CASRTTGGEQYF. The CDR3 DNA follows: TGTGCCAGCAGGACCACAGGGGGCGAGCAGTACTTC.

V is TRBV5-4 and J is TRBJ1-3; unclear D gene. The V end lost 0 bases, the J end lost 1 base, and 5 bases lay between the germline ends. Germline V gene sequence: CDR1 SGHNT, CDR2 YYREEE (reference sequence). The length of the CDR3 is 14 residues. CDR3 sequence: CASSLGGSGNTIYF. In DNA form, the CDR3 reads TGTGCCAGCAGCTTGGGAGGTTCTGGAAACACCATATATTTT.

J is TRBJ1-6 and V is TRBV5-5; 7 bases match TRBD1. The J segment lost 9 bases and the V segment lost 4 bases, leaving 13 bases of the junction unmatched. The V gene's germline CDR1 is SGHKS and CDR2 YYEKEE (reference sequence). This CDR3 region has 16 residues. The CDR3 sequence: CASSTRPWTGLSPLHF. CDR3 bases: TGTGCCAGCAGCACCCGGCCGTGGACAGGACTTTCACCCCTCCACTTT.

CDR3 nucleotide sequence: TGTGCCAGCAGCCGACAGGCTGACGAGCAGTACTTC. Protein sequence: CASSRQADEQYF. The chain carries TRBV6-4 and TRBJ2-7, with TRBD1 as a possible D gene (6 bases). V shed 6 bases and J shed 5 bases, with 11 bases lying between them. In germline, CDR1 is MRHNA, CDR2 SNTAGT. The CDR3 runs 12 residues.

Written as DNA, the CDR3 is TGTGCCATCAGTGGTCGAGGAGACACCATATATTTT. Protein: CAISGRGDTIYF. The chain joins TRBV10-3 to TRBJ1-3; D remains unclear. This CDR3 comprises 12 residues. V lost 4 bases to trimming and J lost 8 bases, with 9 bases between them. Germline assignment: CDR1 ENHRY and CDR2 SYGVKD.

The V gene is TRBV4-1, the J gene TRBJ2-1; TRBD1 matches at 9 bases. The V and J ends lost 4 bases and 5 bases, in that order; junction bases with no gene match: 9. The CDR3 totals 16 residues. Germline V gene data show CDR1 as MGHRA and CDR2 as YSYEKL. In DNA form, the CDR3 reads TGCGCCAGCAGCCCCCTGGGGGACAGGGACCACAATGAGCAGTTCTTC. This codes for CASSPLGDRDHNEQFF.

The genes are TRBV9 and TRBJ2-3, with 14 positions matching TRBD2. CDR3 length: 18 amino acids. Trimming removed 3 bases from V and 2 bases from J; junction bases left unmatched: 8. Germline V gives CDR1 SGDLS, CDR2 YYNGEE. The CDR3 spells CASSAPGLAGEDTDTQYF. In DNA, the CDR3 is TGTGCCAGCAGCGCCCCGGGACTAGCGGGGGAGGACACAGATACGCAGTATTTT.

This CDR3 is CASSNGQFGEQFF. The CDR3 bases are TGTGCCAGCAGCAACGGACAGTTTGGCGAGCAGTTCTTC. The rearrangement joins TRBV6-4 to TRBJ2-1; TRBD1 might be the D (6 bases). CDR1 is MRHNA and CDR2 is SNTAGT in the germline V gene. V lost 6 bases, J lost 10 bases, and 16 bases lay in between. CDR3 size: 13 residues.

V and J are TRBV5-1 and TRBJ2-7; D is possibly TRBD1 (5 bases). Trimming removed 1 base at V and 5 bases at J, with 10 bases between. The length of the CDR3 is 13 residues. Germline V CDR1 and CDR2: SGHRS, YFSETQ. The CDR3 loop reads CASSLQGFNEQYF. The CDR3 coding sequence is TGCGCCAGCAGCTTGCAGGGATTCAACGAGCAGTACTTC.

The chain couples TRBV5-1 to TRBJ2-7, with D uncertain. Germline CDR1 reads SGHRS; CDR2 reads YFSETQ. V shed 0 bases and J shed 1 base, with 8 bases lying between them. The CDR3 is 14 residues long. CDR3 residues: CASSLDARSYEQYF. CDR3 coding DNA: TGCGCCAGCAGCTTGGACGCTAGATCCTACGAGCAGTACTTC.

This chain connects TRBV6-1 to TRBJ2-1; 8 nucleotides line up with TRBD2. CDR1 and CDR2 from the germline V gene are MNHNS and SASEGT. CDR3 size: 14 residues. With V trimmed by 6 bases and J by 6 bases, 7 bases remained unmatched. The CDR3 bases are TGTGCCAGCAGCACGGGGGGGCTTGGCAATGAGCAGTTCTTC. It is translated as CASSTGGLGNEQFF.

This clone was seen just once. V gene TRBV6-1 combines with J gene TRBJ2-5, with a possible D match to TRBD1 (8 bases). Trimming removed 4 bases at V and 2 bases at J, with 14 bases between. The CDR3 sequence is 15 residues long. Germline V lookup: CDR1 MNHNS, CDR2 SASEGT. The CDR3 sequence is CASSAYRGGQETQYF. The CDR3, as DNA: TGTGCCAGCAGTGCCTACAGGGGGGGGCAAGAGACCCAGTACTTC.

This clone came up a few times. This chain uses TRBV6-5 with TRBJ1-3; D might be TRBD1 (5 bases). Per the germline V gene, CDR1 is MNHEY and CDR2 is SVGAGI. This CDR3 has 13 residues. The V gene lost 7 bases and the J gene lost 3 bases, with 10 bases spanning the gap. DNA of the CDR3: TGTGCCAGCACTGGCAGGGATGGAAACACCATATATTTT. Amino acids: CASTGRDGNTIYF.

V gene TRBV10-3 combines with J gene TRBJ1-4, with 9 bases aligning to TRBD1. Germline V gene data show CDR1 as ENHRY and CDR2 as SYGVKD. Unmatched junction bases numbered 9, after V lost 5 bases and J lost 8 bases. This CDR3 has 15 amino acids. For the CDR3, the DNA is TGTGCCATCAGTCCCGGGACAGGGTTAGGGGAAAAACTGTTTTTT. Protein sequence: CAISPGTGLGEKLFF.

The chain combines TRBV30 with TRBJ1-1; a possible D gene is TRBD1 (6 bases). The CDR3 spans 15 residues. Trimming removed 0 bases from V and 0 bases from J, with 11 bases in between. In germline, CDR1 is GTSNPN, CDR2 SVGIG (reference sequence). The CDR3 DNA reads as TGTGCCTGGAGTGTACCAGGACAGATGAACACTGAAGCTTTCTTT. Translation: CAWSVPGQMNTEAFF. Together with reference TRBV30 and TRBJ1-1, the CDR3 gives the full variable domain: SQTIHQWPATLVQPVGSPLSLECTVEGTSNPNLYWYRQAAGRGLQLLFYSVGIGQISSEVPQNLSASRPQDRQFILSSKKLLLSDSGFYLCAWSVPGQMNTEAFFGQGTRLTVV.

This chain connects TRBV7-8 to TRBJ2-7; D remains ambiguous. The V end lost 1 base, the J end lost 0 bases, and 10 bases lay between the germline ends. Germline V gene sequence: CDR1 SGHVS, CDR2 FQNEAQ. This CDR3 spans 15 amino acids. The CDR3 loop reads CASSLVFGSSYEQYF. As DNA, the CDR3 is TGTGCCAGCAGCTTAGTTTTCGGTAGCTCCTACGAGCAGTACTTC.